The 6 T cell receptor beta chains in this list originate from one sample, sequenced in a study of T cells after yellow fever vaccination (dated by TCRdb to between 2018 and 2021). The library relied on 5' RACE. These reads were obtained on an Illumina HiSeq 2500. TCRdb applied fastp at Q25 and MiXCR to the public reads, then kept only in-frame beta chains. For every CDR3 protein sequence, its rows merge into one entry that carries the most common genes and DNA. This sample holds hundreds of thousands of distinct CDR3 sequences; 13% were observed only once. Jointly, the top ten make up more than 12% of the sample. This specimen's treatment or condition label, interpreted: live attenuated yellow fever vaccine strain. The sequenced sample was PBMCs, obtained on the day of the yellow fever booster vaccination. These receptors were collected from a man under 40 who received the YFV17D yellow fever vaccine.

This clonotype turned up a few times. DNA for the CDR3: TGCGCCAGCAGTGTTGTGGGTCCCACCATCAATGAGCAGTTCTTC. Amino acid sequence: CASSVVGPTINEQFF. This chain links TRBV10-2 with TRBJ2-1; no firm D call. Trimming took 4 bases from V and 6 from J, leaving 16 bases between them. This CDR3 contains 15 residues. Germline-derived CDR1 and CDR2 are WSHSY and SAAADI.

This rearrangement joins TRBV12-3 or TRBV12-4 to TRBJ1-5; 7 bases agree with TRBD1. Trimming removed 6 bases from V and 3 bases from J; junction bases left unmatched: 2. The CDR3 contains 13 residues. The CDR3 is CASRGQDNQPQHF. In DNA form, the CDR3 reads TGTGCCAGCAGAGGACAGGACAATCAGCCCCAGCATTTT.

The chain's CDR3 is CASSHRDRYEKLFF. In nucleotides, the CDR3 is TGTGCCAGCTCACACAGGGACCGTTATGAAAAACTGTTTTTT. The chain joins TRBV18 to TRBJ1-4; TRBD1 might be the D (6 bases). Between the trimmed V and J ends, which lost 4 bases and 6 bases, there was a span of 12 bases. Germline assignment: CDR1 KGHSH and CDR2 LQKENI. The CDR3 totals 14 residues.

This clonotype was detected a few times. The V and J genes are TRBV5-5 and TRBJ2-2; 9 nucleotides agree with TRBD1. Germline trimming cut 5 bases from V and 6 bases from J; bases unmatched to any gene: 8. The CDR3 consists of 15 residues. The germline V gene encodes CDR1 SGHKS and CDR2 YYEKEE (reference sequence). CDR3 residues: CASRERDRASGELFF. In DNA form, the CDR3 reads TGTGCCAGCAGGGAGAGGGACAGGGCGTCCGGGGAGCTGTTTTTT.

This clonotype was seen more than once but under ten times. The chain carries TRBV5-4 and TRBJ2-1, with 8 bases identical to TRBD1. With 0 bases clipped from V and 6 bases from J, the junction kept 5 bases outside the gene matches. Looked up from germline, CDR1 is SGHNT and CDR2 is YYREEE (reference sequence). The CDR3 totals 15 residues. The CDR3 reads CASSLAQGALNEQFF. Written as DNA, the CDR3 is TGTGCCAGCAGCTTGGCGCAGGGGGCCCTCAATGAGCAGTTCTTC.

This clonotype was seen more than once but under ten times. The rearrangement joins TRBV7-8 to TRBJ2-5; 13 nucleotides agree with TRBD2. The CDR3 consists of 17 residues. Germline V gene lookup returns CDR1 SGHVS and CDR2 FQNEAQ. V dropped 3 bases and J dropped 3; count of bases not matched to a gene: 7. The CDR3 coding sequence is TGTGCCAGCAGCTTGGGGGGACTAGCGGGAATTGAAGAGACCCAGTACTTC. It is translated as CASSLGGLAGIEETQYF. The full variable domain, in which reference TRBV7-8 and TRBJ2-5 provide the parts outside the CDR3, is GAGVSQSPRYKVAKRGQDVALRCDPISGHVSLFWYQQALGQGPEFLTYFQNEAQLDKSGLPSDRFFAERPEGSVSTLKIQRTQQEDSAVYLCASSLGGLAGIEETQYFGPGTRLLVL.